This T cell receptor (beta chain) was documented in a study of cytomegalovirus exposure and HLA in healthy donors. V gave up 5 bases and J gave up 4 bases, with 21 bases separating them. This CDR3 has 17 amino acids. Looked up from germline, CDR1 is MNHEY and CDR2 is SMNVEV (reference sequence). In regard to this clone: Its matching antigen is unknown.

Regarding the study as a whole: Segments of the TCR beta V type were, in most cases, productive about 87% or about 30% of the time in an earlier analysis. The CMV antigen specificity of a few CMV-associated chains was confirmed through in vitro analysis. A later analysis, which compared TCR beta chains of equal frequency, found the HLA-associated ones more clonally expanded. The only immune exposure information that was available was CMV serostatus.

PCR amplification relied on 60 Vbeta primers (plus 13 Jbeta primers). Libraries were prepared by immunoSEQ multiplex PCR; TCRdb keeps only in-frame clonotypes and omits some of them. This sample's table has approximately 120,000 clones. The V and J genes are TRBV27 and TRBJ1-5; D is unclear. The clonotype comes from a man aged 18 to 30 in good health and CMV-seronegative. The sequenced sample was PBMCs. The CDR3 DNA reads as TGTGCCAGCAGTCCACTCCTTGGACGGACTTCAAATCAGCCCCAGCATTTT. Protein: CASSPLLGRTSNQPQHF.